The clone carrying this T cell receptor beta chain has only one observation. Its antigen is unknown. This sample was included in a study of cytomegalovirus exposure and HLA in healthy donors. Study information: Most donors, 81% of a few hundred genotyped, fell in the Caucasian-associated ancestry cluster.

Whole-study results and caveats: A later analysis linked a missense variant in DCLRE1C to the trimming of TCR beta V and J genes.

The CDR3 extends over 14 amino acids. Germline CDR1 is SEHNR and CDR2 is FQNEAQ (reference sequence). V lost 3 bases and J 1 base, leaving 9 bases between the germline ends. PCR primers comprised 60 Vbeta and 13 Jbeta primers. Using immunoSEQ multiplex PCR, the repertoire was profiled, and TCRdb retains in-frame clones only, with some absent. The sample yields roughly 110,000 clones, less than 85% seen once. The chain carries TRBV7-9 and TRBJ2-5; tentatively, D is TRBD1 (6 bases). What was sequenced was PBMCs. The TCR originated in a woman aged 40 to 49 in good health and CMV-seropositive. This chain's CDR3 is CASSFSTGQETQYF. The CDR3 nucleotides are TGTGCCAGCAGCTTCTCGACAGGCCAAGAGACCCAGTACTTC.